The rows below give T cell receptor beta chains drawn from one sample of a study of T cell repertoires in cytomegalovirus infection. TCRdb ran MiXCR on the reads and lists one entry per CDR3 protein. Of 550,000 to 850,000 distinct CDR3 sequences in the sample, around a third were seen once. These receptors' antigens are unknown. The sample consisted of cultured PBMCs, taken from culture after CMV antigen stimulation. These receptor sequences come from a human donor in good health (CMV status not recorded). Some clones in this sample may be carry-over from other donors' samples. The CDR3 runs from the conserved cysteine through the conserved F or W. The D gene is left open where the match is weak. The size entry is marked missing in some rows and otherwise reads once, few, many or a size class.

cdr3_nt cdr3_aa clone_size d_call j_call v_call
TGTGCCACCAGCAGGGGACTAGCGGGCTCTAGCACAGATACGCAGTATTTT CATSRGLAGSSTDTQYF . TRBD2 TRBJ2-3 TRBV15
TGTGCCAGCAGCCAAGGAGTAAGTCGGGTCCAAACTGAAGCTTTCTTT CASSQGVSRVQTEAFF . . TRBJ1-1 TRBV14
TGTGCCAGCAGTAAATGGACTAGCGGTTATATCAATGAGCAGTTCTTC CASSKWTSGYINEQFF few TRBD2 TRBJ2-1 TRBV6-2/TRBV6-3
TGTGCCAGCAGCTACACTCCGGGAGACACAGATACGCAGTATTTT CASSYTPGDTDTQYF few . TRBJ2-3 TRBV11-2
TGCGCCAGCAGCCAAGATTTCCTCACTGGGGCCAACGTCCTGACTTTC CASSQDFLTGANVLTF . . TRBJ2-6 TRBV4-1
TGTGCCAGCAGGGGACAGTATGGTGAAAAACTGTTTTTT CASRGQYGEKLFF many TRBD1 TRBJ1-4 TRBV7-6
TGTGCCAGCAGCTGGACTAGCGGGAGCCCCCGGCCGGATTTTGAGCAGTTCTTC CASSWTSGSPRPDFEQFF . TRBD2 TRBJ2-1 TRBV6-8
TGCGCCAGCAGCTCGACACTGAGCTCCTATAATTCACCCCTCCACTTT CASSSTLSSYNSPLHF . . TRBJ1-6 TRBV4-1
TGCAGCGTTGTGGGGACTAGCGTCTACGAGCAGTACTTC CSVVGTSVYEQYF . TRBD2 TRBJ2-7 TRBV29-1
TGTGCCAGCAGCACCGGGAGTAGGGACGAGCAGTACTTC CASSTGSRDEQYF few . TRBJ2-7 TRBV7-9
TGTGCCAGCAGTGAAGCCTGGGTGATCTCCTACGAGCAGTACTTC CASSEAWVISYEQYF . . TRBJ2-7 TRBV6-1
TGTGCCAGCAGCCTTAGGACTAGCGGGAGAGATGAGCAGTTCTTC CASSLRTSGRDEQFF many TRBD2 TRBJ2-1 TRBV7-2
TGTGCCAGCAGAAGGACTAATACCGACCGTGATACGCAGTATTTT CASRRTNTDRDTQYF . . TRBJ2-3 TRBV27
TGTGCCAGCAGCCACGACAGGGTGGGTTCTTTACTCTACGAGCAGTACTTC CASSHDRVGSLLYEQYF . TRBD1 TRBJ2-7 TRBV7-2
TGTGCCAGCAGTGATTCCGGGGCCTACGAGCAGTACTTC CASSDSGAYEQYF few . TRBJ2-7 TRBV2
TGTGCCAGCAGCTTAGTCAGCATCGACAGGGGATTTGTTGAGACCCAGTACTTC CASSLVSIDRGFVETQYF . TRBD1 TRBJ2-5 TRBV7-6
TGTGCCAGTCTGACAAACAGTAGGAAAGGGCGCGATGAGCAGTTCTTC CASLTNSRKGRDEQFF few . TRBJ2-1 TRBV19
TGCGCCAGCAGCCAAGCATTGGGACAATCCGACCGGAACTATGGCTACACCTTC CASSQALGQSDRNYGYTF . . TRBJ1-2 TRBV4-1
TGTGCCAGCAGCTTAGACAGGGGGGATGAAAAACTGTTTTTT CASSLDRGDEKLFF few TRBD1 TRBJ1-4 TRBV7-6
TGTGCCAGCAGCCCACGACAGGGGGGATACACTGAAGCTTTCTTT CASSPRQGGYTEAFF many TRBD1 TRBJ1-1 TRBV7-8
TGTGCCAGCGGAGGGAGCCGGGGAGGCAATTCACCCCTCCACTTT CASGGSRGGNSPLHF few . TRBJ1-6 TRBV2
TGTGCCAGCAGCTCAGCGGGGGGGGCCTACAATGAGCAGTTCTTC CASSSAGGAYNEQFF . TRBD2 TRBJ2-1 TRBV7-8
TGTGCCAGCAGTTTCCGGACTAGCGGAAGAGAGACCCAGTACTTC CASSFRTSGRETQYF few TRBD2 TRBJ2-5 TRBV12-3/TRBV12-4
TGTGCCAGCAGCTCCGGGACAGGGGACAATGAGCAGTTCTTC CASSSGTGDNEQFF . TRBD1 TRBJ2-1 TRBV7-2
TGTGCCAGCAGCAACCCGGTGGTACTAGCGGGGACAGCCTACGAGCAGTACTTC CASSNPVVLAGTAYEQYF many TRBD2 TRBJ2-7 TRBV7-8
TGTGCCAGCAGTTTATATGCGTCAGGGGGCGCGGAAGCTTTCTTT CASSLYASGGAEAFF . TRBD1 TRBJ1-1 TRBV28
TGTGCCAGCAGCTTAGGGCCCGGGGATAACACTGAAGCTTTCTTT CASSLGPGDNTEAFF many . TRBJ1-1 TRBV7-8
TGTGCCAGCAGTTCTTTGCTAGACACACCCCTCCACTTT CASSSLLDTPLHF . . TRBJ1-6 TRBV12-3/TRBV12-4
TGTGCCAGCAGCTCGCCTAGGGCAGGGACCCAGTACTTC CASSSPRAGTQYF . . TRBJ2-5 TRBV7-9
TGTGCCAGCAGCCCAAGGACCCCTCCCGCTGGGGAGCTGTTTTTT CASSPRTPPAGELFF . . TRBJ2-2 TRBV7-2
TGCAGTGCTAGAAAGACAGGGGATCAGCCCCAGCATTTT CSARKTGDQPQHF . TRBD1 TRBJ1-5 TRBV20-1